This entry describes one T cell receptor (beta chain). Its antigen is undetermined. This sample was included in a study of CD8+ T cells in alopecia areata. Study-wide context: The study gave tofacitinib for 6 to 18 months, then 6 months off drug.

Collected material from alopecia areata patients comprised lesional scalp punch biopsies and peripheral blood. Sorting from PBMCs produced CD4+ and CD8+ T cells. CDR1 is SGHTA, CDR2 FQGTGA, per germline. This CDR3 is built from 13 residues. V was pared by 5 bases and J by 3 bases, with 2 bases of the junction left unmatched. Findings and limits, study-wide: Scalp data also include sequences from resident alphabeta T cells of normal skin.

After isolation, RNA underwent reverse transcription to generate cDNA as the sequencing template. Measured with immunoSEQ multiplex PCR; TCRdb has only the in-frame clones, and not every one. The sample records over 150,000 clones, approximately 59% being singletons. V usage is TRBV7-3 and J usage is TRBJ1-1; 8 positions agree with TRBD1. This receptor was identified in a human donor with alopecia areata. This material consisted of CD4+ T cells sorted from blood, taken at week 0. The CDR3 DNA reads TGTGCCAGCAGCATACAGGGGGACACTGAAGCTTTCTTT. Protein: CASSIQGDTEAFF.